The clone carrying this TCR beta chain was counted only a few times. Looked up from germline, CDR1 is MRHNA and CDR2 is SNTAGT. Deletions cut 4 bases from V and 4 bases from J, with 13 bases between. The CDR3 runs 15 residues. Someone pulled total RNA out of unfractionated whole blood. The library attached unique molecular identifiers to individual cDNA molecules. Methods used by the authors: Samples ranged from roughly 20,000 to 700,000 TCRs, with a median of 95,638. TCRdb independently ran MiXCR on the 5' RACE reads; one entry per CDR3 protein. These V and J calls are TCRdb output, not the study's own analysis. The sample has some 78,000 distinct CDR3 sequences, approximately 8% seen once. This specimen comes from a study of human T cells and chemical hapten exposure. Study as a whole: Small pooled library volume differences chiefly drove per-sample TCR yield variation.

J is TRBJ2-2 and V is TRBV6-4; D might be TRBD1 (5 bases). The TCR comes from a male donor in good health. CDR3 in amino acids: CASSAQGTGTGELFF. The CDR3 DNA is TGTGCCAGCAGTGCTCAGGGAACAGGCACCGGGGAGCTGTTTTTT.